The rows below give T cell receptor beta chains drawn from one sample of a study of shared clonotypes between healthy human individuals. Repertoires were generated with immunoSEQ multiplex PCR, while TCRdb's copy carries only in-frame clones and drops some. The sample lists roughly 640,000 clones, 95% to 98% occurring once. Sequences were obtained from naive CD4+ T cells sorted from blood. These TCRs come from a woman aged 25-40 years in good health. CDR3s include the opening cysteine and the closing phenylalanine or tryptophan. The D gene is left open where the match is weak.

>TRBD2|TRBJ2-3|TRBV5-1
CASSLTASGSTDTQYF
TGCGCCAGCAGCTTGACGGCTAGCGGGAGCACAGATACGCAGTATTTT
>NA|TRBJ2-1|TRBV5-6
CASSLPTRRLDEQFF
TGTGCCAGCAGCCTGCCCACCAGGAGACTTGATGAGCAGTTCTTC
>TRBD1|TRBJ1-6|TRBV13
CASSPRDRLSPLHF
TGTGCCAGCAGCCCGAGGGACAGGCTTTCACCCCTCCACTTT
>TRBD1|TRBJ2-1|TRBV13
CASSRDRGKVWQFF
TGTGCCAGCAGCCGGGACAGGGGGAAAGTTTGGCAGTTCTTC
>NA|TRBJ1-5|TRBV30
CAWSRFGQTRNQPQHF
TGTGCCTGGAGTCGGTTTGGACAGACCCGCAATCAGCCCCAGCATTTT
>NA|TRBJ1-5|TRBV28
CASRPHRVWGSQHF
TGTGCCAGCAGGCCCCACAGGGTTTGGGGGTCCCAGCATTTT
>NA|TRBJ2-4|TRBV6-5
CASSYQRGAAKNIQYF
TGTGCCAGCAGTTACCAGAGAGGGGCAGCCAAAAACATTCAGTACTTC
>NA|TRBJ2-7|TRBV18
CASSPGSSLYEQYF
TGTGCCAGCTCACCAGGCTCTAGCTTGTACGAGCAGTACTTC
>TRBD1|TRBJ1-2|TRBV10-3
CAINGDRDGPWGGYTF
TGTGCCATCAATGGCGACAGGGACGGTCCCTGGGGTGGCTACACCTTC
>TRBD2|TRBJ2-3|TRBV6-4
CASSEGRADTQYF
TGTGCCAGCAGTGAAGGGAGGGCAGATACGCAGTATTTT
>NA|TRBJ1-5|TRBV7-9
CASSPGLSPQHF
TGTGCCAGCAGCCCGGGACTTTCACCCCAGCATTTT
>NA|TRBJ2-7|TRBV5-1
CASSLGNHREQYF
TGCGCCAGCAGCTTGGGGAATCACAGAGAGCAGTACTTC
>TRBD1|TRBJ1-1|TRBV28
CASSLTGQMNTEAFF
TGTGCCAGCAGTTTAACGGGACAGATGAACACTGAAGCTTTCTTT
>NA|TRBJ1-2|TRBV21-1
CASSNSSPWGRHTNYGYTF
TGTGCCAGCAGCAATTCATCCCCGTGGGGCAGGCATACTAACTATGGCTACACCTTC
>NA|TRBJ2-5|TRBV10-2
CASRSGSGRGETQYF
TGCGCCAGCAGATCGGGTTCCGGGAGAGGAGAGACCCAGTACTTC
>TRBD1|TRBJ1-1|TRBV29-1
CSAGQPGVTEAFF
TGCAGCGCGGGACAGCCGGGGGTCACTGAAGCTTTCTTT
>NA|TRBJ2-5|TRBV6-5
CASSYQTGKETQYF
TGTGCCAGCAGTTACCAGACAGGAAAAGAGACCCAGTACTTC
>TRBD1|TRBJ2-7|TRBV18
CASRGTVFYEQYF
TGTGCCAGCAGGGGGACAGTCTTCTACGAGCAGTACTTC
>TRBD2|TRBJ2-6|TRBV5-1
CASSPGLAGGHGANVLTF
TGCGCCAGCAGCCCCGGACTAGCGGGAGGGCATGGGGCCAACGTCCTGACTTTC
>NA|TRBJ1-1|TRBV5-1
CASSLTLSLNTEAFF
TGCGCCAGCAGCTTGACCCTGAGCCTGAACACTGAAGCTTTCTTT
>TRBD1|TRBJ1-5|TRBV19
CASSSGTGGTQPQHF
TGTGCCAGTAGTTCCGGGACAGGGGGCACTCAGCCCCAGCATTTT
>TRBD1|TRBJ1-1|TRBV9
CASSPRGTGRDGTEAFF
TGTGCCAGCAGCCCAAGAGGGACAGGGCGAGATGGGACTGAAGCTTTCTTT
>NA|TRBJ2-7|TRBV4-1
CASKYREGGYEQYF
TGCGCCAGCAAGTACAGGGAGGGTGGGTACGAGCAGTACTTC
>TRBD1|TRBJ1-3|TRBV5-4
CASSSGTGARLLLGNTIYF
TGTGCCAGCAGCTCCGGGACAGGGGCCCGTCTCCTCCTCGGAAACACCATATATTTT
>TRBD1|TRBJ2-7|TRBV6-5
CASSYPAGAGGNEQYF
TGTGCCAGCAGTTACCCAGCTGGGGCAGGGGGCAACGAGCAGTACTTC
>TRBD1|TRBJ2-1|TRBV5-1
CASSPLQGASDEQFF
TGCGCCAGCAGCCCCCTACAGGGGGCGTCGGATGAGCAGTTCTTC
>NA|TRBJ1-1|TRBV19
CASSIQGNTEAFF
TGTGCCAGTAGTATTCAGGGGAACACTGAAGCTTTCTTT
>NA|TRBJ2-6|TRBV19
CASVQWVGNGANVLTF
TGTGCCAGTGTACAATGGGTCGGCAATGGGGCCAACGTCCTGACTTTC
>NA|TRBJ1-4|TRBV19
CASSIRPAVGVEKLFF
TGTGCCAGTAGTATTCGTCCGGCAGTGGGGGTTGAAAAACTGTTTTTT
>NA|TRBJ1-1|TRBV5-1
CASSLGLSNTEAFF
TGCGCCAGCAGCTTGGGTCTGAGTAACACTGAAGCTTTCTTT
>TRBD1|TRBJ1-1|TRBV5-5
CASSSSAGGVAEAFF
TGTGCCAGCAGCTCCAGCGCAGGGGGCGTCGCTGAAGCTTTCTTT
>NA|TRBJ1-1|TRBV7-9
CASSRDLNTEAFF
TGTGCCAGCAGCAGGGACCTGAACACTGAAGCTTTCTTT
>TRBD2|TRBJ2-6|TRBV11-2
CASSPTSGASGANVLTF
TGTGCCAGCAGCCCGACTAGCGGGGCCTCTGGGGCCAACGTCCTGACTTTC
>NA|TRBJ2-2|TRBV10-1
CASSRGSGELFF
TGCGCCAGCAGCAGAGGGAGCGGGGAGCTGTTTTTT
>NA|TRBJ2-1|TRBV5-8
CASTYRRGEQFF
TGTGCCAGCACCTATCGCAGGGGTGAGCAGTTCTTC
>TRBD2|TRBJ2-1|TRBV28
CATRTQRLAGSYNEQFF
TGTGCCACCCGAACTCAAAGACTAGCGGGCTCCTACAATGAGCAGTTCTTC
>NA|TRBJ2-2|TRBV27
CASSRARGTGELFF
TGTGCCAGCAGTCGTGCCCGTGGGACCGGGGAGCTGTTTTTT
>TRBD2|TRBJ2-7|TRBV5-4
CASSDGRTSGRDEQYF
TGTGCCAGCAGCGACGGTAGGACTAGCGGGAGGGACGAGCAGTACTTC
>NA|TRBJ1-6|TRBV6-6
CATSGQAEEPLHF
TGTGCCACCTCGGGGCAGGCCGAGGAGCCCCTCCACTTT
>TRBD2|TRBJ2-1|TRBV7-3
CASSSKTSGGYNEQFF
TGTGCCAGCAGCTCCAAAACTAGCGGGGGTTACAATGAGCAGTTCTTC
>NA|TRBJ2-1|TRBV30
CAWRKTTQFF
TGTGCCTGGAGGAAAACAACCCAGTTCTTC
>NA|TRBJ2-7|TRBV6-6
CASRRRDTTTYEQYF
TGTGCCAGCAGGCGCCGGGACACCACAACCTACGAGCAGTACTTC
>TRBD1|TRBJ1-4|TRBV15
CATSRDPGGQEKLFF
TGTGCCACCAGCAGAGATCCAGGGGGCCAGGAAAAACTGTTTTTT
>NA|TRBJ2-7|TRBV27
CASGGQREGAPYEQYF
TGTGCCAGCGGGGGGCAAAGGGAGGGAGCCCCCTACGAGCAGTACTTC
>TRBD1|TRBJ1-5|TRBV13
CASSLAGRGGQPQHF
TGTGCCAGCAGCTTGGCAGGGAGAGGGGGCCAGCCCCAGCATTTT
>TRBD2|TRBJ2-7|TRBV5-6
CASGAGAYEQYF
TGTGCCAGCGGGGCGGGAGCCTACGAGCAGTACTTC
>NA|TRBJ2-5|TRBV5-8
CASSLTGRGETQYF
TGTGCCAGCAGCTTAACAGGGAGGGGGGAGACCCAGTACTTC
>NA|TRBJ1-4|TRBV19
CASSLWVAEKLFF
TGTGCCAGTAGTCTCTGGGTCGCTGAAAAACTGTTTTTT
>NA|TRBJ2-7|TRBV5-4
CASSWGANSYEQYF
TGTGCCAGCAGCTGGGGCGCAAACTCCTACGAGCAGTACTTC
>TRBD1|TRBJ1-6|TRBV5-1
CASSLAGTEGSPLHF
TGCGCCAGCAGCCTCGCCGGGACAGAGGGATCACCCCTCCACTTT
>TRBD1|TRBJ1-4|TRBV6-6
CASSFGQGNEKLFF
TGTGCCAGCAGCTTTGGACAGGGGAATGAAAAACTGTTTTTT
>NA|TRBJ2-2|TRBV5-1
CASSLEGRGSNTGELFF
TGCGCCAGCAGCTTGGAAGGGCGGGGATCGAACACCGGGGAGCTGTTTTTT